Sequencing of this T cell receptor (beta chain) was carried out in a study of cytomegalovirus exposure and HLA in healthy donors. Study at large: An early data release held approximately 80 million unique TCRs from HLA-typed donors.

The germline V gene encodes CDR1 SEHNR and CDR2 FQNEAQ (reference sequence). The V and J ends lost 5 bases and 2 bases respectively, with 20 bases between them. The CDR3 totals 17 residues. Use of 60 Vbeta and 13 Jbeta primers characterized the PCR. The data were produced by immunoSEQ multiplex PCR, yet TCRdb's version contains in-frame clones alone and is incomplete. The table includes approximately 120,000 clones, roughly 82% detected once. The specimen sequenced was PBMCs. The chain recombines TRBV7-9 with TRBJ2-3, with D possibly matching TRBD2 (6 bases). The clonotype originates from an older woman in good health and CMV-seropositive. The CDR3 region has the DNA TGTGCCAGCAGCCCGGGGGACCGGGGAACAGACACAGATACGCAGTATTTT. Protein product: CASSPGDRGTDTDTQYF.